The 3 T cell receptor beta chains reported below all come from one sample, sequenced in a study of memory CD4+ T cells and cytomegalovirus serostatus. Sequencing was performed with immunoSEQ multiplex PCR; in TCRdb, only in-frame clones are kept and a portion is missing. The table has around 54,000 clones, 70% to 85% seen once. The sort gate was single viable CD3+CD4+CD8-CD45RO+ cells for memory CD4+ T cells. Sequencing used memory CD4+ T cells from blood. These receptors originate from an adult in good health and CMV-seropositive.

J is TRBJ2-3 and V is TRBV5-1, with 8 bases lining up with TRBD2. Germline V gene lookup returns CDR1 SGHRS and CDR2 YFSETQ. Trimming cost V 7 bases and J 0 bases; bases outside gene matches: 7. The CDR3 length is 15 residues. CDR3 sequence (DNA): TGCGCCAGCGAAGCGGGAGCGGTTAGCACAGATACGCAGTATTTT. Protein: CASEAGAVSTDTQYF.

This chain links TRBV28 with TRBJ2-1; 9 nucleotides match TRBD1. This CDR3 spans 15 amino acids. Germline V gene lookup returns CDR1 MDHEN and CDR2 SYDVKM. With V trimmed by 3 bases and J by 9 bases, 9 bases remained unmatched. This chain's CDR3 is CASSFLTGGESEQFF. DNA of the CDR3: TGTGCCAGCAGTTTTCTGACAGGGGGTGAATCTGAGCAGTTCTTC.

For this clone: Different DNA sequences within this sample yield the same CDR3. This rearrangement joins TRBV28 to TRBJ1-5; weak D call: TRBD1 (5 bases). With 6 bases removed from V and 6 bases from J, the gap between germline ends came to 9 bases. Germline CDR1 reads MDHEN; CDR2 reads SYDVKM. There are 12 residues in the CDR3. The CDR3: CASRRGGQPQHF. The DNA for the CDR3 is TGTGCCAGCAGGAGGGGAGGTCAGCCCCAGCATTTT.